Reported below is one TCR beta chain. This specimen comes from a study of blood T cell repertoires in COVID-19. Overall study context: From the United States, Italy and Spain came samples of acute and convalescent COVID-19.

This CDR3 comprises 16 residues. CDR1 is LGHDT, CDR2 YNNKEL, per germline (reference sequence). The ends lost 1 base at V and 5 bases at J; junction bases unmatched: 8. Original processing notes: Reference gene primer amplification in the assay estimated nucleated cell counts. The data were produced by immunoSEQ multiplex PCR, yet TCRdb's version contains in-frame clones alone and is incomplete. V, J and clone size are taken as reported in that table, and D and trimming were inferred from the DNA itself. The sample consists of over 100,000 clones, around 82% of them appearing once. Sequencing was carried out using peripheral blood. The sequence was obtained from a woman aged 45-65 years with acute or convalescent COVID-19. The V and J genes are TRBV3-1 (or the pseudogene TRBV3-2) and TRBJ2-1; TRBD2 matches 7 bases. The CDR3: CASSQGGGSSDNEQFF. The CDR3, as DNA: TGTGCCAGCAGCCAAGGGGGGGGAAGTAGTGACAATGAGCAGTTCTTC.